One sample yielded the 23 T cell receptor beta chains listed below, sequenced in a study of OX40 agonist ivuxolimab in advanced cancers. Profiled with immunoSEQ multiplex PCR; TCRdb holds only in-frame clones, not every one. The data hold 53,000 or so clones, with about 82% observed a single time. The specimen was CD4+ or CD8+ T cells sorted from blood, collected in a trial of the OX40 agonist ivuxolimab. The receptors were sampled from an adult with an advanced solid tumor such as melanoma, head and neck, liver or kidney cancer.

The table lists this clone with a count of one. The V and J genes are TRBV5-1 and TRBJ2-5, with TRBD2 matching 14 bases. In germline, CDR1 is SGHRS, CDR2 YFSETQ. Unmatched junction bases numbered 3, after V lost 0 bases and J lost 2 bases. The CDR3 sequence is 17 residues long. CDR3 DNA: TGCGCCAGCAGCTTGGGACTAGCGGGAGGGAAACAAGAGACCCAGTACTTC. Its translation is CASSLGLAGGKQETQYF.

This rearrangement joins TRBV19 to TRBJ2-5; 8 bases are a match to TRBD1. V gave up 4 bases and J gave up 6 bases; unmatched junction bases: 7. This CDR3 is built from 14 residues. Germline CDR1 LNHDA, CDR2 SQIVND (reference sequence). As DNA, the CDR3 is TGTGCCAGTAGTAGTGCAGGGGGCACAAAGACCCAGTACTTC. Amino acids: CASSSAGGTKTQYF. The complete variable domain, with remaining parts taken from reference TRBV19 and TRBJ2-5, reads DGGITQSPKYLFRKEGQNVTLSCEQNLNHDAMYWYRQDPGQGLRLIYYSQIVNDFQKGDIAEGYSVSREKKESFPLTVTSAQKNPTAFYLCASSSAGGTKTQYFGPGTRLLVL.

This clone was counted once. The rearrangement links TRBV14 to TRBJ1-2; D may be TRBD1 (6 bases). This CDR3 spans 14 amino acids. Germline CDR1 reads SGHDN; CDR2 reads FVKESK. V lost 2 bases and J 5 bases, leaving 12 bases between the germline ends. The CDR3: CASSQRWTDYGYTF. CDR3 sequence (DNA): TGTGCCAGCAGCCAAAGATGGACAGATTATGGCTACACCTTC.

The chain combines TRBV19 with TRBJ1-5; 9 bases are a match to TRBD1. V lost 4 bases to trimming and J lost 8 bases; unmatched junction nucleotides: 12. CDR1 is LNHDA, CDR2 SQIVND, per germline (reference sequence). There are 16 residues in the CDR3. The CDR3 loop reads CASSTGQTGGREPQHF. In nucleotides, the CDR3 is TGTGCCAGTAGTACCGGGCAGACAGGGGGAAGGGAGCCCCAGCATTTT.

In its sample, this clone was seen once. V and J are TRBV7-3 and TRBJ2-1; D might be TRBD1 or TRBD2, each matching 5 bases. V was clipped by 5 bases and J by 8 bases, with 22 bases between them. This CDR3 is 16 amino acids long. CDR1 and CDR2 from the germline V gene are SGHTA and FQGTGA. In DNA, the CDR3 is TGTGCCAGCAGCAGGGACGCCGAACCCCCTAGGGATGAGCAGTTCTTC. This translates into CASSRDAEPPRDEQFF.

The chain links TRBV6-1 to TRBJ2-3; D not resolved. This CDR3 region has 11 residues. The germline gives CDR1 MNHNS, CDR2 SASEGT. The V end was cut by 8 bases, the J end by 2 bases, with 5 bases between. Here the CDR3 reads CASGITDTQYF. The DNA of the CDR3 is TGTGCCAGCGGTATCACAGATACGCAGTATTTT.

The rearrangement links TRBV4-1 to TRBJ2-2; 7 bases agree with TRBD1. This CDR3 has 17 amino acids. J was trimmed by 4 bases and V by 4 bases; bases with no gene match: 12. Germline V gene sequence: CDR1 MGHRA, CDR2 YSYEKL. The CDR3 reads CASSPANRGLATGELFF. In nucleotides, the CDR3 is TGCGCCAGCAGCCCCGCAAACAGGGGTTTAGCCACCGGGGAGCTGTTTTTT.

This clone appeared a single time. J is TRBJ2-2 and V is TRBV9; D uncertain. V was clipped by 7 bases and J by 1 base, with 5 bases between them. Germline CDR1 is SGDLS and CDR2 is YYNGEE. This CDR3 contains 12 residues. In DNA, the CDR3 is TGTGCCAGCTGCTTGAACACCGGGGAGCTGTTTTTT. It translates to CASCLNTGELFF. Complete variable domain (other parts from reference TRBV9 and TRBJ2-2): DSGVTQTPKHLITATGQRVTLRCSPRSGDLSVYWYQQSLDQGLQFLIQYYNGEERAKGNILERFSAQQFPDLHSELNLSSLELGDSALYFCASCLNTGELFFGEGSRLTVL.

J is TRBJ2-3 and V is TRBV7-3; D is possibly TRBD1 (6 bases). Germline V gene data show CDR1 as SGHTA and CDR2 as FQGTGA. Trimming took off 2 bases at V and 1 base at J, with 10 bases between the two ends. The CDR3 length is 15 residues. CDR3 loop: CASSLVPGGTDTQYF. The CDR3 nucleotides are TGTGCCAGCAGCTTAGTTCCAGGGGGCACAGATACGCAGTATTTT.

This rearrangement joins TRBV27 to TRBJ1-2; the D is unclear. V was cut by 6 bases and J by 7 bases, with 18 bases left in between. Germline values: CDR1 MNHEY, CDR2 SMNVEV (reference sequence). There are 14 residues in the CDR3. CDR3: CASRSTSIAGGYTF. The CDR3 DNA sequence: TGTGCCAGCAGGTCGACGTCGATTGCGGGTGGCTACACCTTC.

The chain carries TRBV7-6 and TRBJ2-3; the match to TRBD2 covers 8 bases. Germline V gene sequence: CDR1 SGHVS, CDR2 FNYEAQ. Trimming at V came to 5 bases and at J to 2 bases, leaving 9 bases not matched to a gene. CDR3 size: 16 residues. CDR3 region: CASSPKSGGPTDTQYF. For the CDR3, the DNA is TGTGCCAGCAGCCCAAAAAGCGGGGGCCCCACAGATACGCAGTATTTT.

The genes are TRBV19 and TRBJ2-7; TRBD2 matches 12 bases. The CDR3 spans 15 residues. The germline CDR1 and CDR2 sequences are LNHDA and SQIVND (reference sequence). Unmatched junction bases numbered 5, after V lost 5 bases and J lost 3 bases. CDR3 bases: TGTGCCAGTAGTGAACAGACTAGCGGGAGCTACGAGCAGTACTTC. Encoded protein: CASSEQTSGSYEQYF.

CDR3: CASSTPGPQHF. In DNA form, the CDR3 reads TGTGCCAGTAGTACCCCGGGGCCCCAGCATTTT. The chain joins TRBV19 to TRBJ1-5; D is uncertain. CDR1 and CDR2 from the germline V gene are LNHDA and SQIVND (reference sequence). Trimming removed 4 bases at V and 9 bases at J, with 7 bases between. The CDR3 totals 11 residues.

The chain recombines TRBV5-1 with TRBJ2-1; 12 positions match TRBD2. V was pared by 4 bases and J by 9 bases, with 8 bases of the junction left unmatched. Germline assignment: CDR1 SGHRS and CDR2 YFSETQ. CDR3 size: 15 residues. CDR3 protein: CASSPTSGSGGEQFF. CDR3 DNA: TGCGCCAGCAGCCCGACTAGCGGGAGTGGAGGTGAGCAGTTCTTC.

The rearrangement joins TRBV5-1 to TRBJ1-4; perhaps TRBD1 as D (5 bases). The CDR3 has 15 residues. The V and J ends lost 0 bases and 4 bases respectively, with 10 bases between them. Germline assignment: CDR1 SGHRS and CDR2 YFSETQ. This CDR3 reads CASSLVGGGNEKLFF. The DNA for the CDR3 is TGCGCCAGCAGCTTGGTCGGGGGAGGTAATGAAAAACTGTTTTTT.

This clone has more than one count but fewer than ten. The chain links TRBV7-2 to TRBJ1-6, with TRBD1 matching 7 bases. CDR1 is SGHTA, CDR2 FQGNSA, per germline. There are 15 residues in the CDR3. V lost 5 bases and J lost 8; bases outside the gene matches: 9. The CDR3 DNA reads TGTGCCAGCAGCGTACTATCCAGGGGGGATTCACCCCTCCACTTT. This gives the protein CASSVLSRGDSPLHF.

The J gene is TRBJ2-7, the V gene TRBV29-1; D is uncertain. Germline V gene lookup returns CDR1 SQVTM and CDR2 ANQGSEA. V lost 2 bases to trimming and J lost 0 bases, with 8 bases between them. The CDR3 is made up of 13 amino acids. CDR3 bases: TGCAGCGTTGAACGTGAGAACTCCTACGAGCAGTACTTC. It specifies CSVERENSYEQYF.

The chain employs TRBV6-1 and TRBJ1-5; D uncertain. Trimming shortened V by 4 bases and J by 2 bases, and 9 bases separated the two germline ends. CDR1 and CDR2 (germline): MNHNS, SASEGT. The CDR3 is 14 amino acids. The CDR3 DNA sequence: TGTGCCAGCAGTGTTACGATAGGCAATCAGCCCCAGCATTTT. Residues: CASSVTIGNQPQHF.

This chain links TRBV2 with TRBJ2-1; 9 positions agree with TRBD1. With V trimmed by 4 bases and J by 10 bases, 2 bases remained unmatched. This CDR3 contains 12 residues. In germline, CDR1 is SNHLY, CDR2 FYNNEI. In DNA, the CDR3 is TGTGCCAGCAGTGTGACAGGGGGGGAGCAGTTCTTC. It encodes CASSVTGGEQFF.

The chain recombines TRBV2 with TRBJ1-3; the D gene is possibly TRBD1 (6 bases). The V end was cut by 3 bases, the J end by 6 bases, with 9 bases between. CDR3 length: 13 residues. Germline values: CDR1 SNHLY, CDR2 FYNNEI. CDR3 in DNA: TGTGCCAGCAGTGAGCAGGGGCAAAACACCATATATTTT. Translating it yields CASSEQGQNTIYF.

This clone has a single count. The chain couples TRBV7-8 to TRBJ1-6, with 7 bases aligning to TRBD1. The ends lost 0 bases at V and 6 bases at J; junction bases unmatched: 2. Germline assignment: CDR1 SGHVS and CDR2 FQNEAQ. This CDR3 has 15 residues. The CDR3 protein is CASSLAAGGNSPLHF. Written as DNA, the CDR3 is TGTGCCAGCAGCTTAGCGGCAGGGGGTAATTCACCCCTCCACTTT. Full variable domain (rest looked up from reference TRBV7-8 and TRBJ1-6): GAGVSQSPRYKVAKRGQDVALRCDPISGHVSLFWYQQALGQGPEFLTYFQNEAQLDKSGLPSDRFFAERPEGSVSTLKIQRTQQEDSAVYLCASSLAAGGNSPLHFGNGTRLTVT.

The genes are TRBV19 and TRBJ2-7; D uncertain. CDR1 is LNHDA and CDR2 is SQIVND in the germline V gene (reference sequence). The V end was cut by 4 bases, the J end by 7 bases, with 14 bases between. CDR3 size: 13 residues. The DNA for the CDR3 is TGTGCCAGTAGTACCGGACGGCCCCTGGAGCAGTACTTC. This codes for CASSTGRPLEQYF. The complete variable domain, with remaining parts taken from reference TRBV19 and TRBJ2-7, reads DGGITQSPKYLFRKEGQNVTLSCEQNLNHDAMYWYRQDPGQGLRLIYYSQIVNDFQKGDIAEGYSVSREKKESFPLTVTSAQKNPTAFYLCASSTGRPLEQYFGPGTRLTVT.

To note about this clone: One junction end disagrees with the germline gene, perhaps due to a read error. As DNA, the CDR3 is TGCGGCCCTATAAAACTAGCAAGGACTAGCACAGATACGCAGTATTTT. This sequence encodes CGPIKLARTSTDTQYF. The rearrangement joins TRBV27 to TRBJ2-3, with TRBD2 as a possible D gene (6 bases). Germline V lookup: CDR1 MNHEY, CDR2 SMNVEV (reference sequence). The CDR3 runs 16 residues.